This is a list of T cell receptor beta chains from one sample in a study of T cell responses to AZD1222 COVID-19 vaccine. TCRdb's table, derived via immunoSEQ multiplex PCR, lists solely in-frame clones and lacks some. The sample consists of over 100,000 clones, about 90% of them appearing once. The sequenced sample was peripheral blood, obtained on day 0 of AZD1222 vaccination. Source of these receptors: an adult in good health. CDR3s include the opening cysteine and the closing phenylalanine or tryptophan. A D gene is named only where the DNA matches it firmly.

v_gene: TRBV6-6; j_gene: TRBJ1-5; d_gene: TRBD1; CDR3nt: TGTGCCAGCAGTTTCGGACAGGTCGAGCCCCAGCATTTT; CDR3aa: CASSFGQVEPQHF
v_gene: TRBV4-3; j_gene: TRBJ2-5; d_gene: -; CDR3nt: TGCGCCAGCAGCCAAGATGGTAGACCCGAAGAGACCCAGTACTTC; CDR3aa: CASSQDGRPEETQYF
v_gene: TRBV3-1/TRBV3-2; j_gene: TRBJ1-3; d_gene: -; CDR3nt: TGTGCCAGCAGCCCTATGAACTCTGGAAACACCATATATTTT; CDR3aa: CASSPMNSGNTIYF
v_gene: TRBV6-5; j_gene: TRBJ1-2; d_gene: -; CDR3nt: TGTGCCGTACGCCGAGGCGGGGTCGATGGCTACACCTTC; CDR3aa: CAVRRGGVDGYTF
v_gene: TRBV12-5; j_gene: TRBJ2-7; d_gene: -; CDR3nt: TGTGCTAGTGGTCCCCTATACGAGCAGTACTTC; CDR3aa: CASGPLYEQYF
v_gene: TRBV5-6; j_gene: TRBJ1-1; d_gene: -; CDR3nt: TGTGCCAGCAGCGGGCCAGGGGCTATGAACACTGAAGCTTTCTTT; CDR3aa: CASSGPGAMNTEAFF
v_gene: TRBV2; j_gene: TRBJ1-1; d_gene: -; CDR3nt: TGTGCCAGCAGCGATAGGACGGAGAACACTGAAGCTTTCTTT; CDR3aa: CASSDRTENTEAFF
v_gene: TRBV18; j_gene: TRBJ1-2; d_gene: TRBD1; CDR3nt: TGTGCCAGCTCAACAGGGGGCGACTATGGCTACACCTTC; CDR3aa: CASSTGGDYGYTF
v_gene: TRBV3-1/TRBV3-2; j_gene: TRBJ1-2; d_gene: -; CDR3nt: TGTGCCAGCAGCCAAAGTAACTATGGCTACACCTTC; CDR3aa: CASSQSNYGYTF
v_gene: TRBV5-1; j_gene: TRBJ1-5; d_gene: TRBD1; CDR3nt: TGCGCCAGCAGCTTGGAGGGGACAGGGAGGCAGCCCCAGCATTTT; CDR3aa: CASSLEGTGRQPQHF